The 18 T cell receptor beta chains in this list originate from one sample, sequenced in a study of memory CD4+ T cells and cytomegalovirus serostatus. This table comes from immunoSEQ multiplex PCR, and its TCRdb copy is limited to in-frame clones, with some not included. The repertoire holds about 50,000 clones, with under 85% as singletons. The sort gate was single viable CD3+CD4+CD8-CD45RO+ cells for memory CD4+ T cells. The sample comprised memory CD4+ T cells from blood. The receptors derive from an adult in good health and CMV-seronegative.

This clone was seen a few times. The rearrangement links TRBV7-2 to TRBJ2-7, with D tentatively TRBD2 (6 bases). The V and J ends lost 3 bases and 6 bases respectively, with 6 bases between them. The V gene's germline CDR1 is SGHTA and CDR2 FQGNSA. The CDR3 runs to 11 residues. Here the CDR3 DNA reads TGTGCCAGCAGCTTGACTAGCGAGCAGTACTTC. Protein sequence: CASSLTSEQYF.

With respect to this clone: Germline is not matched at one junction end, which may reflect a read error. The chain uses TRBV6-1 and TRBJ2-3, with D possibly matching TRBD2 (6 bases). Germline CDR1 and CDR2: MNHNS and SASEGT. The CDR3 has 16 amino acids. The CDR3: CASSEMSGTGTDTQYF. The CDR3 coding sequence is TGTGCCAGTAGTGAAATGTCCGGGACTGGCACAGATACGCAGTATTTT.

V and J are TRBV29-1 and TRBJ1-1, with D maybe TRBD1 (5 bases). V gave up 6 bases and J gave up 10 bases, with 24 bases separating them. CDR1 and CDR2 (germline): SQVTM, ANQGSEA. The CDR3 spans 14 residues. The CDR3 spells CSVGVDETQRGAFF. For the CDR3, the DNA is TGCAGCGTGGGGGTGGACGAAACGCAGAGGGGAGCTTTCTTT.

V usage is TRBV4-2 and J usage is TRBJ2-1, with D uncertain. The CDR3 has 11 amino acids. V dropped 1 base and J dropped 6 bases, with 1 base sitting between them. Germline V lookup: CDR1 LGHNA, CDR2 YNFKEQ. The chain's CDR3 is CASSQGNEQFF. CDR3 DNA: TGTGCCAGCAGCCAAGGCAATGAGCAGTTCTTC.

The chain recombines TRBV9 with TRBJ2-2, with D tentatively TRBD2 (6 bases). Trimming cost V 3 bases and J 7 bases, with 13 bases left between them. The CDR3 runs 14 residues. The germline V gene has CDR1 SGDLS and CDR2 YYNGEE. CDR3 sequence: CASSGHPAGGELFF. In nucleotides, the CDR3 is TGTGCCAGCAGCGGACATCCAGCGGGCGGGGAGCTGTTTTTT.

The chain employs TRBV19 and TRBJ2-1; 9 bases agree with TRBD2. The CDR3 spans 14 residues. V lost 8 bases, J lost 5 bases, and 7 bases stayed unmatched. CDR1 LNHDA and CDR2 SQIVND come from the germline V gene (reference sequence). The chain's CDR3 is CASQAAGGNNEQFF. CDR3 DNA: TGTGCCAGTCAAGCAGCGGGGGGAAACAATGAGCAGTTCTTC.

The V gene is TRBV18, the J gene TRBJ2-6; 11 bases align to TRBD1. The CDR3 is 18 amino acids. Trimming removed 1 base from V and 1 base from J; junction bases left unmatched: 3. Germline lookup yields CDR1 KGHSH and CDR2 LQKENI. The CDR3 nucleotides are TGTGCCAGCTCACCACGAGGACAGGGGGCGTCTGGGGCCAACGTCCTGACTTTC. It translates to CASSPRGQGASGANVLTF.

The chain carries TRBV7-2 and TRBJ2-3; a weak D match, TRBD2 (6 bases). CDR1 is SGHTA, CDR2 FQGNSA, per germline. This CDR3 is 16 amino acids long. The V end lost 3 bases, the J end lost 0 bases, and 13 bases lay between the germline ends. The CDR3 loop is CASSLGLITSTDTQYF. The CDR3 DNA sequence: TGTGCCAGCAGCTTGGGACTCATTACTAGCACAGATACGCAGTATTTT. Full variable domain (missing parts from reference TRBV7-2 and TRBJ2-3): GAGVSQSPSNKVTEKGKDVELRCDPISGHTALYWYRQSLGQGLEFLIYFQGNSAPDKSGLPSDRFSAERTGGSVSTLTIQRTQQEDSAVYLCASSLGLITSTDTQYFGPGTRLTVL.

The CDR3 coding sequence is TGTGCCAGCAGCTTCCAGGGTCCTAACGAGCAGTACTTC. Translating gives CASSFQGPNEQYF. V and J are TRBV5-4 and TRBJ2-7, with a weak D call TRBD1 (5 bases). The CDR3 covers 13 residues. The germline V gene has CDR1 SGHNT and CDR2 YYREEE (reference sequence). V was pared by 2 bases and J by 5 bases, with 11 bases between.

The chain combines TRBV5-1 with TRBJ1-4; 9 nucleotides match TRBD1. Germline trimming cut 4 bases from V and 3 bases from J; bases unmatched to any gene: 4. The CDR3 covers 15 residues. Germline CDR1 reads SGHRS; CDR2 reads YFSETQ. The CDR3, as DNA: TGCGCCAGCAGCAAACAGGGGGCGCCTAATGAAAAACTGTTTTTT. It codes for CASSKQGAPNEKLFF.

This chain connects TRBV6-1 to TRBJ1-1, with no clear D. Germline loops: CDR1 MNHNS, CDR2 SASEGT. V lost 2 bases and J 5 bases, leaving 6 bases between the germline ends. The CDR3 is made up of 12 amino acids. In DNA, the CDR3 is TGTGCCAGCAGTGAAAGGAGTACTGAAGCTTTCTTT. Encoded protein: CASSERSTEAFF.

This clone was counted at least ten times. The V gene is TRBV19, the J gene TRBJ2-1; no reliable D call. This CDR3 is built from 13 residues. Germline loops: CDR1 LNHDA, CDR2 SQIVND (reference sequence). V was cut by 6 bases and J by 3 bases, with 9 bases left in between. The CDR3 nucleotides are TGTGCCAGTAGCCGCGGAAACTACAATGAGCAGTTCTTC. It specifies CASSRGNYNEQFF.

The chain recombines TRBV5-4 with TRBJ2-5; a weak D match, TRBD1 (6 bases). CDR1 and CDR2 from the germline V gene are SGHNT and YYREEE (reference sequence). The V and J ends lost 4 bases and 5 bases respectively, with 12 bases between them. The CDR3 has 13 residues. CDR3 DNA sequence: TGTGCCAGCAGCCGCGACAGGAGTGAGACCCAGTACTTC. Amino acid sequence: CASSRDRSETQYF.

The chain uses TRBV7-9 and TRBJ2-7, with TRBD1 matching 7 bases. Germline V gives CDR1 SEHNR, CDR2 FQNEAQ (reference sequence). CDR3 length: 14 residues. The trim removed 3 bases at V and 6 bases at J, leaving 8 bases unmatched. This chain's CDR3 is CASSFGDSRGEQYF. The CDR3 DNA reads TGTGCCAGCAGCTTCGGGGACAGCCGGGGCGAGCAGTACTTC.

The gene calls are TRBV27 and TRBJ2-7, with 7 bases fitting TRBD2. Per germline, CDR1 MNHEY and CDR2 SMNVEV (reference sequence). The V gene end was trimmed by 6 bases and the J gene end by 0 bases; junction bases not matched to a gene: 11. This CDR3 is built from 16 residues. The CDR3 here is CASRMGLAENSYEQYF. The CDR3 nucleotides read TGTGCCAGCAGAATGGGGCTAGCGGAAAACTCCTACGAGCAGTACTTC.

The chain combines TRBV7-2 with TRBJ2-1, with D possibly being TRBD2 (7 bases). The V gene's germline CDR1 is SGHTA and CDR2 FQGNSA. Deletions cut 3 bases from V and 2 bases from J, with 8 bases between. This CDR3 comprises 14 residues. The DNA for the CDR3 is TGTGCCAGCAGCTTGGGGGGGCCCTACAATGAGCAGTTCTTC. This gives the protein CASSLGGPYNEQFF.

This clone was detected once. This sequence joins TRBV19 and TRBJ1-1; 7 nucleotides line up with TRBD1. With V trimmed by 10 bases and J by 0 bases, 5 bases remained unmatched. The CDR3 runs to 13 residues. Germline assignment: CDR1 LNHDA and CDR2 SQIVND (reference sequence). CDR3 amino acids: CATRDRLNTEAFF. The CDR3 DNA reads as TGTGCCACCCGGGACAGATTGAACACTGAAGCTTTCTTT.

This chain uses TRBV7-2 with TRBJ2-3, with TRBD2 identical over 12 bases. CDR1 SGHTA and CDR2 FQGNSA come from the germline V gene. V was clipped by 4 bases and J by 2 bases; unmatched bases: 10. The CDR3 has 18 residues. This CDR3 reads CASSSPISSGGVTDTQYF. CDR3 bases: TGTGCCAGCAGCTCCCCCATCTCTAGCGGGGGGGTCACAGATACGCAGTATTTT.